This T cell receptor (beta chain) was identified in a study of neurological immune-mediated disorders. Per germline, CDR1 MNHNY and CDR2 SVGAGI (reference sequence). The CDR3 covers 16 residues. The junction had 10 bases not matched to a gene; V was cut back by 4 bases and J by 2 bases. With 10-nucleotide random UMIs included, cDNA was synthesized by 5'RACE. TCRdb ran MiXCR on the 5' RACE reads and lists one entry per CDR3 protein. Of about 74,000 distinct CDR3 sequences listed, 4% to 6% were seen once; the top ten hold around 6.8%. This clonotype showed up many times. Antigen: not known. The study, taken as a whole, reports: Phylogenetic analysis grouped 18 of 34 multiple sclerosis patients' repertoires together, suggesting a possible repertoire signature.

This chain connects TRBV6-6 to TRBJ2-5; 7 bases match TRBD2. This TCR was sampled from a man between 18 and 35 years old with multiple sclerosis. The source material was PBMCs. The CDR3 sequence is CASSSPGRPLQETQYF. As DNA, the CDR3 is TGTGCCAGCAGTTCCCCCGGGAGGCCCCTACAAGAGACCCAGTACTTC.